Listed below are T cell receptor beta chains from one sample, sequenced in a study of blood T cell repertoires in COVID-19. Sequencing used immunoSEQ multiplex PCR; TCRdb keeps in-frame clones, though not all of them. There are roughly 76,000 clones in the sample; around 89% occur only once, and roughly 14% lies in the top ten. Material for sequencing was peripheral blood. The origin of the receptors is an older man with active or convalescent COVID-19. CDR3s include the opening cysteine and the closing phenylalanine or tryptophan. A D gene is named only where the DNA matches it firmly. Clone size, where shown, is once, few, many, or a class for clones that have expanded.

d_gene | j_gene | abundance | v_gene | CDR3aa | CDR3nt
. | TRBJ1-3 | . | TRBV28 | CASSSPLGRGNTIYF | TGTGCCAGCAGTTCCCCTCTAGGTCGCGGAAACACCATATATTTT
TRBD1 | TRBJ1-3 | . | TRBV30 | CGGGTGQAGDTIYF | TGTGGGGGAGGTACGGGACAGGCAGGAGACACCATATATTTT
TRBD1 | TRBJ2-5 | . | TRBV5-1 | CASSLSGTGGGETQYF | TGCGCCAGCAGCTTGAGCGGGACAGGGGGCGGAGAGACCCAGTACTTC
. | TRBJ2-1 | . | TRBV15 | CATSRDFALEFF | TGTGCCACCAGCAGAGATTTTGCGTTAGAGTTCTTC
. | TRBJ2-7 | medium-sized | TRBV4-2 | CASRSGTYEQYF | TGTGCCAGCAGGAGCGGAACCTACGAGCAGTACTTC
TRBD1 | TRBJ1-1 | . | TRBV28 | CASSFSSGGNTEAFF | TGTGCCAGCAGTTTCTCATCAGGGGGCAACACTGAAGCTTTCTTT
TRBD1 | TRBJ2-7 | once | TRBV6-1 | CASSEQTGLEQYF | TGTGCCAGCAGTGAACAGACAGGGCTCGAGCAGTACTTC
TRBD1 | TRBJ1-4 | . | TRBV5-5 | CASSLGTGLNEKLFF | TGTGCCAGCAGCTTGGGGACAGGGCTAAATGAAAAACTGTTTTTT
. | TRBJ1-2 | few | TRBV25-1 | CASSEVVNYGYTF | TGTGCCAGCAGTGAAGTAGTTAACTATGGCTACACCTTC
. | TRBJ2-1 | . | TRBV27 | CASGATNYNEQFF | TGTGCCAGCGGCGCGACTAACTACAATGAGCAGTTCTTC
. | TRBJ2-7 | . | TRBV18 | CASSPGQRLYEQYF | TGTGCCAGCTCACCGGGACAAAGACTTTACGAGCAGTACTTC
. | TRBJ2-5 | . | TRBV5-1 | CASSPSRHGETQYF | TGCGCCAGCAGCCCATCACGGCACGGGGAGACCCAGTACTTC
TRBD1 | TRBJ1-2 | . | TRBV6-5 | CASSPTGGAVYGYTF | TGTGCCAGCAGTCCTACAGGGGGTGCCGTCTATGGCTACACCTTC
. | TRBJ1-1 | . | TRBV29-1 | CSVARGVTEAFF | TGCAGCGTTGCCAGGGGTGTCACTGAAGCTTTCTTT
TRBD2 | TRBJ2-7 | . | TRBV28 | CASSGFGAGDLEQYF | TGTGCCAGCAGTGGATTTGGAGCGGGAGATTTGGAGCAGTACTTC
. | TRBJ2-7 | . | TRBV11-3 | CASSPGSGSEQYF | TGTGCCAGCAGCCCCGGCTCGGGTAGCGAGCAGTACTTC
TRBD2 | TRBJ2-2 | . | TRBV5-5 | CASSLWLAGEANTGELFF | TGTGCCAGCAGCTTGTGGTTAGCGGGAGAGGCGAACACCGGGGAGCTGTTTTTT